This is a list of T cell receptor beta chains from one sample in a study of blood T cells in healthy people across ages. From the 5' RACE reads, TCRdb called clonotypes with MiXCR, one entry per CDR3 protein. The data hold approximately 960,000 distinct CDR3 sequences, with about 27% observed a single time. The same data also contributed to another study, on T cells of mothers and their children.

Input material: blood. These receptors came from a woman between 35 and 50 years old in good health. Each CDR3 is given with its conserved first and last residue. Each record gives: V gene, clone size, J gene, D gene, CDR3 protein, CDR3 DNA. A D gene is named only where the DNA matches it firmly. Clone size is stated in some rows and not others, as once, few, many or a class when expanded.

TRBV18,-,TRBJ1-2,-,CASSPNSQDYGYTF,TGTGCCAGCTCACCTAATTCACAGGACTATGGCTACACCTTC
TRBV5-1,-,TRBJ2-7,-,CASSLDPGRSSYEQYF,TGCGCCAGCAGCTTGGACCCAGGACGGAGCTCCTACGAGCAGTACTTC
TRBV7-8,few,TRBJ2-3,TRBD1,CASSAEGQGAYNTQYF,TGTGCCAGCAGCGCGGAGGGACAGGGGGCGTATAATACGCAGTATTTT
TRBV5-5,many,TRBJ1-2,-,CASSFGDYGYTF,TGTGCCAGCAGCTTCGGTGACTATGGCTACACCTTC
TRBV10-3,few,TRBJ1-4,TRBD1,CAIKGTGNEKLFF,TGTGCCATCAAGGGGACAGGGAATGAAAAACTGTTTTTT
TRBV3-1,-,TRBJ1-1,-,CANSQDGGAEAFF,TGTGCCAACAGCCAAGACGGGGGCGCTGAAGCTTTCTTT
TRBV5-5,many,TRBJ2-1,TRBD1,CASSLDGTVNEQFF,TGTGCCAGCAGCTTGGATGGGACAGTCAATGAGCAGTTCTTC
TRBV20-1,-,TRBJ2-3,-,CSARDIHTQYF,TGCAGTGCTAGAGATATCCATACGCAGTATTTT
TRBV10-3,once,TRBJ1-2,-,CAISESPQKVNYGCTF,TGTGCCATCAGTGAGTCTCCGCAGAAAGTTAACTATGGCTGCACCTTC
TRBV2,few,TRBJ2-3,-,CASKVSVREYF,TGTGCCAGCAAGGTTTCGGTTCGGGAGTATTTT
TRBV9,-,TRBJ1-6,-,CASSRDSVIGSPLHF,TGTGCCAGCAGCAGGGACTCGGTTATTGGTTCACCCCTCCACTTT
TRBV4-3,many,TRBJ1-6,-,CASSQENDGFSYNSPLHF,TGCGCCAGCAGCCAAGAGAATGATGGGTTCTCCTATAATTCACCCCTCCACTTT
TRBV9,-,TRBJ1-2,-,CASSGEAGAYGYTF,TGTGCCAGCAGCGGAGAGGCCGGGGCTTATGGCTACACCTTC
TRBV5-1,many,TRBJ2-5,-,CASRNSGPAETQYF,TGCGCCAGCAGAAATAGCGGACCCGCAGAGACCCAGTACTTC
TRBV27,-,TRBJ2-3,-,CASSRDLHTQYF,TGTGCCAGCAGCCGGGACCTCCATACGCAGTATTTT
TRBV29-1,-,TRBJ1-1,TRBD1,CSVEEDRGTEAFF,TGCAGCGTTGAAGAGGACAGGGGCACTGAAGCTTTCTTT
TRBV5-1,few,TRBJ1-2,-,CASSLRNLGQGNGYTF,TGCGCCAGCAGCTTGCGTAACTTGGGGCAGGGGAACGGCTACACCTTC
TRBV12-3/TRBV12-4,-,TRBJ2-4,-,CASSRIYQAKNIQYF,TGTGCCAGCAGTCGCATTTATCAGGCCAAAAACATTCAGTACTTC
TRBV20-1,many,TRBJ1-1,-,CSAKQGGWENTEAFF,TGCAGTGCAAAACAGGGTGGGTGGGAGAACACTGAAGCTTTCTTT
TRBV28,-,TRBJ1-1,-,CASRRSMTGNTEAFF,TGTGCCAGCAGACGATCCATGACAGGGAACACTGAAGCTTTCTTT
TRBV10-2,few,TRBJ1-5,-,CASSDVSVAQPQHF,TGCGCCAGCAGTGATGTGTCAGTGGCCCAGCCCCAGCATTTT
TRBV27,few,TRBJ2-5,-,CASSRSRGTQYF,TGTGCCAGCAGTCGCTCAAGGGGGACCCAGTACTTC
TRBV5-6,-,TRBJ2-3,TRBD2,CASSFSGGLAGGRSDTQYF,TGTGCCAGCAGCTTTAGCGGGGGACTAGCGGGGGGCCGCTCAGATACGCAGTATTTT
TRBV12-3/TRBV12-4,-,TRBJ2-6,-,CAGSQGRSGANVLTF,TGTGCCGGCAGTCAGGGGAGATCTGGGGCCAACGTCCTGACTTTC
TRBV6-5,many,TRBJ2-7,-,CASRTTGRAYEQYF,TGTGCCAGCAGGACGACAGGGAGGGCCTACGAGCAGTACTTC
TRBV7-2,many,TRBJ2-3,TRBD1,CASSTRQGRGYTDTQYF,TGTGCCAGCAGCACCCGACAGGGAAGGGGCTACACAGATACGCAGTATTTT
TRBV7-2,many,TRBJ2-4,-,CASSLGGGPRKNIQYF,TGTGCCAGCAGCTTAGGGGGGGGGCCCCGCAAAAACATTCAGTACTTC
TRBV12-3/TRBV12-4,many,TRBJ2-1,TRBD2,CASSFRWLAGWNEQFF,TGTGCCAGCAGTTTCCGTTGGCTAGCGGGGTGGAATGAGCAGTTCTTC
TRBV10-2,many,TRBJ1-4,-,CASSMQGGNEKLFF,TGCGCCAGCAGTATGCAGGGCGGGAATGAAAAACTGTTTTTT
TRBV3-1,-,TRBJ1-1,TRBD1,CASSQPGQGNTEAFF,TGTGCCAGCAGCCAGCCGGGACAGGGGAACACTGAAGCTTTCTTT
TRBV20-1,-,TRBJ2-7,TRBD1,CSAPTRDRGGGYEQYF,TGCAGTGCCCCAACCCGGGACAGGGGCGGTGGGTACGAGCAGTACTTC
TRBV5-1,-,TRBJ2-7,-,CASSLGTQGYYNEQYF,TGCGCCAGCAGCTTAGGGACGCAAGGATACTACAATGAGCAGTACTTC
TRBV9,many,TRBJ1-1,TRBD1,CASSPRQGNTEAFF,TGTGCCAGCAGCCCCCGACAGGGAAACACTGAAGCTTTCTTT
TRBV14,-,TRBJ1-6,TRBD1,CASSQKQGLASPLHF,TGTGCCAGCAGCCAGAAACAGGGGTTGGCCTCACCCCTCCACTTT
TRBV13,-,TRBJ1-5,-,CASRSLRTREHQPQHF,TGTGCCAGCAGATCATTACGCACACGGGAGCATCAGCCCCAGCATTTT
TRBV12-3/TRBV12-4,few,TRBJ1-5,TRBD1,CASRGTGDFNQPQHF,TGTGCCAGCAGGGGGACAGGGGACTTCAATCAGCCCCAGCATTTT
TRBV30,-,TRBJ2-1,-,CAWSGGGSSYNEQFF,TGTGCCTGGAGTGGCGGGGGCAGCTCCTACAATGAGCAGTTCTTC
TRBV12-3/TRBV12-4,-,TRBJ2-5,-,CASSFWTAGETQYF,TGTGCCAGCAGTTTCTGGACAGCTGGAGAGACCCAGTACTTC
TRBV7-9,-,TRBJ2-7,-,CASSPPQGRHFDYEQYF,TGTGCCAGCAGCCCACCCCAGGGGCGACACTTCGACTACGAGCAGTACTTC
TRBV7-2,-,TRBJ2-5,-,CASQLQQGFQETQYF,TGTGCCAGCCAACTACAGCAGGGGTTTCAAGAGACCCAGTACTTC
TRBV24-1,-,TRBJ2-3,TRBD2,CATSDRTSVTDTRYF,TGTGCCACCAGTGATCGGACTAGTGTGACAGATACGCGGTATTTT
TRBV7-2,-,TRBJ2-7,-,CASSPVVGLGEQYF,TGTGCCAGCAGCCCAGTGGTAGGGCTCGGCGAGCAGTACTTC
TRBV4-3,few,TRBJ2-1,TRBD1,CASSHRDRAGDEQFF,TGCGCCAGCAGCCACCGGGACAGGGCTGGGGATGAGCAGTTCTTC
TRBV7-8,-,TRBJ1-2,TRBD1,CASSLASGQIYGYTF,TGTGCCAGCAGCTTAGCGTCGGGACAGATCTATGGCTACACCTTC
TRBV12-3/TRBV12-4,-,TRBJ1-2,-,CAGSLSGPYGYTF,TGTGCCGGCAGTTTATCGGGGCCCTATGGCTACACCTTC
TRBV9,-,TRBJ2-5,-,CASSVGIGRGLVQETQYF,TGTGCCAGCAGCGTAGGAATCGGGCGGGGGCTGGTACAAGAGACCCAGTACTTC
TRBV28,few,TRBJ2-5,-,CASRSGIRQETQYF,TGTGCCAGCAGGTCCGGGATCAGGCAAGAGACCCAGTACTTC
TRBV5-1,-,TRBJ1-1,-,CTSKPATERTEAFF,TGCACCAGCAAACCGGCGACGGAGAGGACTGAAGCTTTCTTT
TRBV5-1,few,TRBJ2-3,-,CASSLRGATTDTQYF,TGCGCCAGCAGCTTGAGGGGGGCCACCACAGATACGCAGTATTTT
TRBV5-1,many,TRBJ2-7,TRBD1,CASSSTGGREQYF,TGCGCCAGCAGCAGTACAGGGGGTCGCGAGCAGTACTTC
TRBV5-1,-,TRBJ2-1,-,CASSLLAYNNEQFF,TGCGCCAGCAGCTTGCTGGCCTACAACAATGAGCAGTTCTTC
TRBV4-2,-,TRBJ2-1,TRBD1,CASSHDRGEQFF,TGTGCCAGCAGCCATGACAGGGGTGAGCAGTTCTTC